This TCR beta chain was documented in a study of blood T cell repertoires in COVID-19. Study as a whole: Sample material is recorded as cDNA or gDNA derived from T cells, B-cell-depleted T cells, or PBMCs.

In the original workflow: The assay estimated nucleated cells by amplifying reference gene primers. The protocol was immunoSEQ multiplex PCR, while the TCRdb copy is restricted to in-frame clones and leaves out a portion. Clonal size and the V and J genes are those of that table, whereas D and trimming came from the DNA. The sample has about 80,000 clones, 78% seen once. V trimming: 0 bases; J trimming: 3 bases; junction bases outside the gene matches: 2. Germline V CDR1 and CDR2: SGHRS, YFSETQ. This CDR3 has 15 amino acids. The V and J genes are TRBV5-1 and TRBJ2-2; 7 bases map to TRBD1. This TCR was sampled from a human donor in a cohort sampled during active COVID-19. Material: peripheral blood. CDR3 DNA: TGCGCCAGCAGCTTGGCCGGGACAGACACCGGGGAGCTGTTTTTT. Translation: CASSLAGTDTGELFF.